This is a list of T cell receptor beta chains from one sample in a study of blood T cell repertoires in COVID-19. Repertoires were generated with immunoSEQ multiplex PCR, while TCRdb's copy carries only in-frame clones and drops some. The sample includes 110,000 to 150,000 clones, roughly 85% of them seen just once. Material for sequencing was peripheral blood. Receptors originate from a man in his fifties or sixties with acute or convalescent COVID-19. CDR3s include the opening cysteine and the closing phenylalanine or tryptophan. A D gene is named only where the DNA matches it firmly. Some rows mark clone size as missing; the rest say once, few, many or name a class of expanded clone.

cdr3_aa cdr3_nt d_call clone_size j_call v_call
CASSHQREGPGNEQFF TGTGCCAGCAGCCACCAGCGGGAGGGCCCGGGCAATGAGCAGTTCTTC TRBD2 . TRBJ2-1 TRBV9
CASSLVETRHTEAFF TGTGCCAGCAGCTTAGTCGAGACAAGACACACTGAAGCTTTCTTT . . TRBJ1-1 TRBV7-9
CASSLSQLNTEAFF TGTGCCAGCAGCTTAAGCCAGTTAAACACTGAAGCTTTCTTT . . TRBJ1-1 TRBV7-3
CASSLFGQTGRYNEQFF TGTGCCAGCAGCCTTTTCGGACAGACAGGGCGGTACAATGAGCAGTTCTTC TRBD1 . TRBJ2-1 TRBV7-6
CASTETNFYGYTF TGCGCCAGCACCGAGACAAATTTCTATGGCTACACCTTC . once TRBJ1-2 TRBV10-2
CASKDRGQGLSNQPQHF TGTGCCAGTAAAGATAGGGGACAGGGGCTATCCAATCAGCCCCAGCATTTT TRBD1 . TRBJ1-5 TRBV19
CASSEPTGVTEAFF TGTGCCAGCAGTGAACCCACAGGGGTCACTGAAGCTTTCTTT TRBD1 . TRBJ1-1 TRBV25-1
CASGLGQGKDYEQYF TGTGCTAGTGGTCTTGGACAGGGTAAAGACTACGAGCAGTACTTC TRBD1 once TRBJ2-7 TRBV12-5
CASIQRTAFTEAFF TGTGCCAGCATCCAACGGACAGCCTTCACTGAAGCTTTCTTT . once TRBJ1-1 TRBV2
CASSLGQGTGSNQPQHF TGTGCCAGCAGCTTAGGACAGGGGACAGGCAGCAATCAGCCCCAGCATTTT TRBD1 . TRBJ1-5 TRBV7-9
CASSLDTGARGYTF TGTGCCAGCAGCCTAGACACAGGGGCTCGCGGCTACACCTTC TRBD1 . TRBJ1-2 TRBV9
CASGEESRFSGELFF TGTGCCAGCGGGGAGGAATCCAGGTTCTCCGGGGAGCTGTTTTTT . . TRBJ2-2 TRBV2
CASETGRTLGYTF TGTGCCAGTGAGACAGGGAGGACCCTTGGCTACACCTTC TRBD1 . TRBJ1-2 TRBV6-5
CATSGTANTGELFF TGTGCCACCAGCGGGACTGCGAACACCGGGGAGCTGTTTTTT . . TRBJ2-2 TRBV24-1
CASSLFIHMNTEAFF TGTGCCAGCAGCTTATTTATCCACATGAACACTGAAGCTTTCTTT . . TRBJ1-1 TRBV7-8
CASSKDRGLYNEQFF TGTGCCAGCAGTAAGGACAGGGGGCTCTACAATGAGCAGTTCTTC TRBD1 . TRBJ2-1 TRBV7-3
CASSERGGLNRAFF TGTGCCAGCAGTGAACGAGGGGGCCTAAACCGGGCTTTCTTT TRBD1 . TRBJ1-1 TRBV6-1
CASLLVGENTEAFF TGTGCCAGCCTCCTCGTGGGAGAGAACACTGAAGCTTTCTTT . . TRBJ1-1 TRBV6-1
CASSKDGLDRAATSGRFYEQYF TGTGCCAGCAGCAAAGATGGGTTGGACAGGGCTGCAACTAGCGGGAGGTTCTACGAGCAGTACTTC . . TRBJ2-7 TRBV21-1
CASSITSTAFYTEAFF TGTGCCAGTAGTATAACCTCGACAGCTTTCTACACTGAAGCTTTCTTT . . TRBJ1-1 TRBV19
CAIRPGGGGADTQYF TGTGCCATCAGGCCAGGAGGGGGCGGCGCAGATACGCAGTATTTT . . TRBJ2-3 TRBV10-3
CASSPGQHTEAFF TGTGCCAGCAGCCCTGGACAACACACTGAAGCTTTCTTT . . TRBJ1-1 TRBV9
CASSLGPKGADTQYF TGTGCCAGCAGCTTGGGACCCAAGGGGGCAGATACGCAGTATTTT . . TRBJ2-3 TRBV5-4
CASSQEGANYGYTF TGTGCCAGCAGCCAAGAAGGGGCTAACTATGGCTACACCTTC . once TRBJ1-2 TRBV4-2
CASSLDREIDTQYF TGTGCCAGCAGCTTGGACAGGGAGATAGATACGCAGTATTTT TRBD1 . TRBJ2-3 TRBV7-8
CASSTNAGGTEAFF TGTGCCAGCAGCACTAATGCCGGGGGGACTGAAGCTTTCTTT . . TRBJ1-1 TRBV9
CASSTRGRVHTEAFF TGTGCCAGCAGTACCAGGGGGCGGGTTCACACTGAAGCTTTCTTT TRBD1 . TRBJ1-1 TRBV28
CASSPGEDTEAFF TGTGCCAGCTCACCCGGCGAGGACACTGAAGCTTTCTTT . . TRBJ1-1 TRBV18
CASSPTDRGSHTGELFF TGTGCCAGCAGCCCCACCGACAGGGGGTCCCACACCGGGGAGCTGTTTTTT TRBD1 . TRBJ2-2 TRBV11-3
CATSDVTGGSYNEQFF TGTGCCACCAGTGATGTAACAGGGGGCTCCTACAATGAGCAGTTCTTC TRBD1 . TRBJ2-1 TRBV24-1
CASSLGVRNYGYTF TGTGCCAGCAGTCTAGGCGTTCGAAACTATGGCTACACCTTC . once TRBJ1-2 TRBV27
CASSSGTRTWNSPLHF TGTGCCAGCAGCTCCGGGACACGGACGTGGAATTCACCCCTCCACTTT . . TRBJ1-6 TRBV5-4
CASSYSINQGLEEQYF TGTGCCAGCAGTTACTCGATAAATCAGGGTCTAGAAGAGCAGTACTTC . once TRBJ2-7 TRBV6-2/TRBV6-3
CASSNTGEVSGSPLHF TGTGCCAGCAGTAATACAGGGGAGGTTAGCGGTTCACCCCTCCACTTT TRBD1 . TRBJ1-6 TRBV28
CASSYSWLDEQFF TGTGCCAGCAGTTACTCCTGGTTAGATGAGCAGTTCTTC . . TRBJ2-1 TRBV6-5
CASSVAQGRNEQFF TGTGCCAGCAGCGTAGCCCAGGGGCGAAATGAGCAGTTCTTC . . TRBJ2-1 TRBV9
CASKYSGTSSGELFF TGTGCCAGCAAATACTCCGGGACTAGCTCCGGGGAGCTGTTTTTT TRBD2 . TRBJ2-2 TRBV27
CASSLRWDNSGNTIYF TGTGCCAGCAGCTTACGATGGGACAACTCTGGAAACACCATATATTTT . few TRBJ1-3 TRBV7-2
CASSLSGSAENYGYTF TGTGCCAGCAGTTTATCCGGGTCAGCGGAGAACTATGGCTACACCTTC . . TRBJ1-2 TRBV28
CAWRNTADSRWDTEAFF TGTGCCTGGAGAAACACCGCGGACAGCAGATGGGACACTGAAGCTTTCTTT . once TRBJ1-1 TRBV30
CASSFQGWQETQYF TGTGCCAGCAGCTTCCAGGGGTGGCAAGAGACCCAGTACTTC . . TRBJ2-5 TRBV7-9
CATKGHLNTEAFF TGTGCCACCAAGGGACACCTGAACACTGAAGCTTTCTTT . . TRBJ1-1 TRBV19
CASSRGMDTEAFF TGTGCCAGCAGCCGAGGGATGGACACTGAAGCTTTCTTT . . TRBJ1-1 TRBV3-1/TRBV3-2
CAVEGLDWNRELFF TGTGCCGTCGAAGGACTAGATTGGAACCGGGAGCTGTTTTTT TRBD2 . TRBJ2-2 TRBV28
CASSSGRTVEAFF TGTGCCAGCAGCTCAGGGCGGACGGTTGAAGCTTTCTTT . . TRBJ1-1 TRBV27
CASSLRGSGRAIGGEQFF TGCGCCAGCAGCTTGAGAGGGAGCGGGAGGGCAATTGGGGGTGAGCAGTTCTTC TRBD2 few TRBJ2-1 TRBV5-1
CASSVDGDRGLLEQYF TGTGCCAGCAGCGTGGACGGGGACAGGGGCCTCCTGGAGCAGTACTTC TRBD1 . TRBJ2-7 TRBV9
CATDPNSSGNTIYF TGTGCCACCGACCCGAACAGCTCTGGAAACACCATATATTTT . . TRBJ1-3 TRBV6-6